Listed below are T cell receptor beta chains from one sample, sequenced in a study of beta chain features in type 1 diabetes. TCRdb's copy holds only in-frame clones and misses some; the assay was immunoSEQ multiplex PCR. The sample yields some 110,000 clones, about 16% seen once. The sequencing sample was made of central memory CD4+ T cells from blood. These receptors all come from a young man with type 1 diabetes. Each CDR3 is given with its conserved first and last residue. A D gene is named only where the DNA matches it firmly. The size entry is marked missing in some rows and otherwise reads once, few, many or a size class.

len: 13; abundance: -; v_gene: TRBV6-5; d_gene: -; j_gene: TRBJ2-2; CDR3aa: CASSYSYTGELFF; CDR3nt: TGTGCCAGCAGTTACTCCTATACCGGGGAGCTGTTTTTT
len: 14; abundance: few; v_gene: TRBV5-1; d_gene: TRBD1; j_gene: TRBJ2-7; CDR3aa: CASTPGQGGNEQYF; CDR3nt: TGCGCCAGCACCCCGGGACAGGGGGGCAACGAGCAGTACTTC
len: 14; abundance: -; v_gene: TRBV11-1; d_gene: -; j_gene: TRBJ2-1; CDR3aa: CASSGRSSYNEQFF; CDR3nt: TGTGCCAGCAGCGGCCGGAGCTCCTACAATGAGCAGTTCTTC
len: 14; abundance: few; v_gene: TRBV29-1; d_gene: -; j_gene: TRBJ2-3; CDR3aa: CSVDSIRGTDTQYF; CDR3nt: TGCAGCGTTGATTCGATTCGGGGCACAGATACGCAGTATTTT
len: 15; abundance: -; v_gene: TRBV9; d_gene: TRBD1; j_gene: TRBJ1-2; CDR3aa: CASSVNQPGQGDTYF; CDR3nt: TGTGCCAGCAGCGTCAATCAACCGGGACAGGGCGATACTTACTTC
len: 12; abundance: few; v_gene: TRBV28; d_gene: -; j_gene: TRBJ2-7; CDR3aa: CASIEGSGEQYF; CDR3nt: TGTGCCAGCATCGAGGGAAGCGGGGAGCAGTACTTC
len: 14; abundance: few; v_gene: TRBV23-1; d_gene: TRBD2; j_gene: TRBJ2-5; CDR3aa: CASTPRGGRKTQYF; CDR3nt: TGCGCCAGCACACCCCGGGGGGGAAGGAAGACCCAGTACTTC
len: 16; abundance: -; v_gene: TRBV15; d_gene: -; j_gene: TRBJ2-3; CDR3aa: CATSVSNSRDTDTQYF; CDR3nt: TGTGCCACCAGCGTTTCAAACAGTCGTGACACAGATACGCAGTATTTT
len: 12; abundance: -; v_gene: TRBV28; d_gene: TRBD1; j_gene: TRBJ2-7; CDR3aa: CASSLLGDRTHF; CDR3nt: TGTGCCAGCAGTTTATTAGGGGACAGGACGCACTTC
len: 13; abundance: -; v_gene: TRBV7-3; d_gene: -; j_gene: TRBJ2-1; CDR3aa: CASSPMGYNEQFF; CDR3nt: TGTGCCAGCAGCCCAATGGGGTACAATGAGCAGTTCTTC
len: 12; abundance: -; v_gene: TRBV11-3; d_gene: -; j_gene: TRBJ2-5; CDR3aa: CASSPTAETQYF; CDR3nt: TGTGCCAGCAGCCCAACCGCGGAGACCCAGTACTTC
len: 11; abundance: few; v_gene: TRBV28; d_gene: -; j_gene: TRBJ2-7; CDR3aa: CASSSMTEQYF; CDR3nt: TGTGCCAGCAGTTCTATGACAGAGCAGTACTTC
len: 18; abundance: few; v_gene: TRBV4-3; d_gene: TRBD1; j_gene: TRBJ2-7; CDR3aa: CASSHQTSQGTTSYEQYF; CDR3nt: TGCGCCAGCAGCCACCAAACCTCACAGGGGACGACCTCCTACGAGCAGTACTTC
len: 13; abundance: -; v_gene: TRBV6-1; d_gene: -; j_gene: TRBJ2-7; CDR3aa: CASSPHKAYEQYF; CDR3nt: TGTGCCAGCAGCCCACACAAAGCCTACGAGCAGTACTTC
len: 14; abundance: -; v_gene: TRBV25-1; d_gene: -; j_gene: TRBJ1-2; CDR3aa: CASSDSRTVLGYTF; CDR3nt: TGTGCCAGCAGTGATTCCCGGACAGTTCTCGGCTACACCTTC
len: 14; abundance: few; v_gene: TRBV29-1; d_gene: -; j_gene: TRBJ1-4; CDR3aa: CSVGGVDGNEKLFF; CDR3nt: TGCAGCGTTGGTGGGGTGGATGGAAATGAAAAACTGTTTTTT
len: 15; abundance: -; v_gene: TRBV13; d_gene: TRBD1; j_gene: TRBJ1-2; CDR3aa: CASSSQGTDRYGYTF; CDR3nt: TGTGCCAGCAGCTCGCAGGGGACAGACCGATATGGCTACACCTTC
len: 15; abundance: -; v_gene: TRBV7-2; d_gene: -; j_gene: TRBJ1-1; CDR3aa: CASSAEGSMNTEAFF; CDR3nt: TGTGCCAGCTCGGCGGAGGGGTCGATGAACACTGAAGCTTTCTTT
len: 14; abundance: -; v_gene: TRBV4-3; d_gene: -; j_gene: TRBJ2-7; CDR3aa: CASSQDRTLYEQYF; CDR3nt: TGCGCCAGCAGCCAAGACAGGACCCTCTACGAGCAGTACTTC
len: 14; abundance: few; v_gene: TRBV9; d_gene: -; j_gene: TRBJ2-5; CDR3aa: CASSVEPGQETQYF; CDR3nt: TGTGCCAGCAGCGTAGAACCCGGACAAGAGACCCAGTACTTC
len: 16; abundance: -; v_gene: TRBV28; d_gene: TRBD2; j_gene: TRBJ2-1; CDR3aa: CASSSPGGAGYNEQFF; CDR3nt: TGTGCCAGCAGCTCACCCGGGGGGGCAGGGTACAATGAGCAGTTCTTC
len: 16; abundance: -; v_gene: TRBV11-3; d_gene: -; j_gene: TRBJ2-3; CDR3aa: CASSPRGSEKGDTQYF; CDR3nt: TGTGCCAGCAGCCCACGGGGCAGTGAAAAAGGAGATACGCAGTATTTT
len: 16; abundance: few; v_gene: TRBV5-4; d_gene: TRBD2; j_gene: TRBJ2-3; CDR3aa: CASSFIVAGGADTQYF; CDR3nt: TGTGCCAGCAGCTTCATTGTAGCGGGGGGCGCAGATACGCAGTATTTT
len: 15; abundance: -; v_gene: TRBV7-2; d_gene: -; j_gene: TRBJ2-5; CDR3aa: CASSPLAFPQETQYF; CDR3nt: TGTGCCAGCAGCCCTCTTGCCTTCCCCCAAGAGACCCAGTACTTC
len: 12; abundance: -; v_gene: TRBV29-1; d_gene: -; j_gene: TRBJ2-5; CDR3aa: CSVDVSQETQYF; CDR3nt: TGCAGCGTTGATGTTTCCCAAGAGACCCAGTACTTC
len: 15; abundance: -; v_gene: TRBV5-1; d_gene: TRBD1; j_gene: TRBJ2-3; CDR3aa: CASSWGDRTTDTQYF; CDR3nt: TGCGCCAGCAGCTGGGGGGACAGGACCACAGATACGCAGTATTTT
len: 15; abundance: few; v_gene: TRBV7-2; d_gene: -; j_gene: TRBJ2-2; CDR3aa: CASSLVDPGTGELFF; CDR3nt: TGTGCCAGCAGCTTAGTGGACCCCGGCACCGGGGAGCTGTTTTTT
len: 13; abundance: -; v_gene: TRBV7-9; d_gene: -; j_gene: TRBJ2-7; CDR3aa: CASSSGQYYEQYF; CDR3nt: TGTGCCAGCAGCTCCGGACAGTACTACGAGCAGTACTTC
len: 16; abundance: many; v_gene: TRBV10-3; d_gene: TRBD1; j_gene: TRBJ1-1; CDR3aa: CAISDSTGTGGTEAFF; CDR3nt: TGTGCCATCAGTGACTCGACCGGGACAGGGGGCACTGAAGCTTTCTTT
len: 13; abundance: -; v_gene: TRBV7-7; d_gene: -; j_gene: TRBJ2-3; CDR3aa: CAVAREAGDTQYF; CDR3nt: TGTGCCGTAGCACGCGAGGCGGGAGATACGCAGTATTTT
len: 15; abundance: few; v_gene: TRBV19; d_gene: TRBD2; j_gene: TRBJ2-5; CDR3aa: CASSLGLANQETQYF; CDR3nt: TGTGCCAGTAGTTTGGGACTAGCCAACCAAGAGACCCAGTACTTC
len: 12; abundance: -; v_gene: TRBV7-9; d_gene: -; j_gene: TRBJ2-3; CDR3aa: CASSLVGDTQYF; CDR3nt: TGTGCCAGCAGCTTAGTGGGAGATACGCAGTATTTT
len: 13; abundance: -; v_gene: TRBV7-9; d_gene: TRBD1; j_gene: TRBJ1-2; CDR3aa: CASSPTGGSGYTF; CDR3nt: TGTGCCAGCAGCCCAACAGGGGGCTCTGGCTACACCTTC
len: 14; abundance: few; v_gene: TRBV29-1; d_gene: TRBD2; j_gene: TRBJ2-1; CDR3aa: CSVALGLAGNEQFF; CDR3nt: TGCAGCGTTGCCCTCGGACTAGCAGGCAATGAGCAGTTCTTC
len: 19; abundance: -; v_gene: TRBV4-2; d_gene: TRBD2; j_gene: TRBJ2-2; CDR3aa: CASSQDPLAGASNTGELFF; CDR3nt: TGTGCCAGCAGCCAAGATCCCCTAGCGGGGGCTTCGAACACCGGGGAGCTGTTTTTT
len: 14; abundance: few; v_gene: TRBV9; d_gene: -; j_gene: TRBJ1-3; CDR3aa: CASSATQTGNTIYF; CDR3nt: TGTGCCAGCAGCGCGACTCAGACTGGAAACACCATATATTTT